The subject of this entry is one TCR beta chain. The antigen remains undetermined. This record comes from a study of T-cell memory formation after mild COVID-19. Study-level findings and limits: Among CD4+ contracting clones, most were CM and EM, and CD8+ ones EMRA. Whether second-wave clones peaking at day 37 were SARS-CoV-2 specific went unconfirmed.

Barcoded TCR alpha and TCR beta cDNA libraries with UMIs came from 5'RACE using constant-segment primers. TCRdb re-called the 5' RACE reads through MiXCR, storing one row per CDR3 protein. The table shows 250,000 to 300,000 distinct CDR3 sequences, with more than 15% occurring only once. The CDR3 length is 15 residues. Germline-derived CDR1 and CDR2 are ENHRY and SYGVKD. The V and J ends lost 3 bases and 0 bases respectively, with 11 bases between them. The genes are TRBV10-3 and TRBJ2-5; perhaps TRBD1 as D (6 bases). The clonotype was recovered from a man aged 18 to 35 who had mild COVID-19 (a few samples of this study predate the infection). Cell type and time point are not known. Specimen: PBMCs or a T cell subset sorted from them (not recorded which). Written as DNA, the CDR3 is TGTGCCATCAGTGACGGGACAACGGACCAAGAGACCCAGTACTTC. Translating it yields CAISDGTTDQETQYF.